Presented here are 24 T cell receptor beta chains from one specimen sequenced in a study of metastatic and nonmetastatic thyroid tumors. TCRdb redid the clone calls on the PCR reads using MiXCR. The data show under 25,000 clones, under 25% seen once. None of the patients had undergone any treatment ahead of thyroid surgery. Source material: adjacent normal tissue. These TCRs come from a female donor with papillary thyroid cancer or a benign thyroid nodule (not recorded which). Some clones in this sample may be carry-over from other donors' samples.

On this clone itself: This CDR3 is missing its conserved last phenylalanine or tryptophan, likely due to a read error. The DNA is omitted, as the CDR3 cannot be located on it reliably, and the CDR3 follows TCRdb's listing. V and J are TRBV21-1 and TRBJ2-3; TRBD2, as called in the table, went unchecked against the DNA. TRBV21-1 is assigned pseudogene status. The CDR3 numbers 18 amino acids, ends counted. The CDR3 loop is CASSFGGGLAGWTDTQYS.

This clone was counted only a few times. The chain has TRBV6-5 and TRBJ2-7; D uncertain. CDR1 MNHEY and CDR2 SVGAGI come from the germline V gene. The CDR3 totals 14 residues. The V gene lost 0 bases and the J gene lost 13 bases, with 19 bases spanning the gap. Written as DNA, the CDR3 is TGTGCCAGCAGTTACTCAGGCTCTCTGGCAGAGAGATACTTC. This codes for CASSYSGSLAERYF.

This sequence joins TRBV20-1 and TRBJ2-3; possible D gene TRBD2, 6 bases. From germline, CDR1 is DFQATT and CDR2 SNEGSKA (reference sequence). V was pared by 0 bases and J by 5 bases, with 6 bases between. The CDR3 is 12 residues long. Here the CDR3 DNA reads TGCAGTGCTAGAGAGGGAGGAGATACGCAGTATTTT. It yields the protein CSAREGGDTQYF.

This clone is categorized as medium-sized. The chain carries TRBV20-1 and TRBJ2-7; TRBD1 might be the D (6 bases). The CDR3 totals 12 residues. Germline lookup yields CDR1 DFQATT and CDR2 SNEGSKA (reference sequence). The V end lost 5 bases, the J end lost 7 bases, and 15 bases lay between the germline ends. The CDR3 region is CSAATGPGEQYF. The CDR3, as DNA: TGCAGTGCTGCGACAGGTCCGGGGGAGCAGTACTTC.

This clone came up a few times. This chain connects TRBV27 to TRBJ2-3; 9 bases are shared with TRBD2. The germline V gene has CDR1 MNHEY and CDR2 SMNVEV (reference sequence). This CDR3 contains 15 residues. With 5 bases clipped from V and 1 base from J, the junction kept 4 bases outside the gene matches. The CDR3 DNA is TGTGCCAGCAGTGACCGGACTAGCGGCACAGATACGCAGTATTTT. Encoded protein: CASSDRTSGTDTQYF.

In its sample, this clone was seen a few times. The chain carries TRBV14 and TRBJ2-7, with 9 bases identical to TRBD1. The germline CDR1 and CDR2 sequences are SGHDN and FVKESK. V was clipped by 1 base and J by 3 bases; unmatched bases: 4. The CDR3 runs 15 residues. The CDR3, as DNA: TGTGCCAGCAGCCAAGGGACAGGGGAGAGCTACGAGCAGTACTTC. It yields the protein CASSQGTGESYEQYF.

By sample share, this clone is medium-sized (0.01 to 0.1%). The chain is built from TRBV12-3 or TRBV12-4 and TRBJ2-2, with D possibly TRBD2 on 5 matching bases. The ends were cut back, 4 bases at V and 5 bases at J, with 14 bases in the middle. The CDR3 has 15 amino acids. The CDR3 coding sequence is TGTGCCAGCAGTTCCGAGGGAATGGGTACCGGGGAGCTGTTTTTT. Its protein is CASSSEGMGTGELFF.

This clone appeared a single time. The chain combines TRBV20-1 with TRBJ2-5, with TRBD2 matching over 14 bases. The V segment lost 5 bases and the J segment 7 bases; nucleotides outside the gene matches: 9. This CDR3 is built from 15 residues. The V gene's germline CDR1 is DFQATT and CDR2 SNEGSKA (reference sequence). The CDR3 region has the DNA TGCAGTGCTCCTCTGACTAGCGGGAGGGTCTTGACCCAGTACTTC. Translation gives CSAPLTSGRVLTQYF.

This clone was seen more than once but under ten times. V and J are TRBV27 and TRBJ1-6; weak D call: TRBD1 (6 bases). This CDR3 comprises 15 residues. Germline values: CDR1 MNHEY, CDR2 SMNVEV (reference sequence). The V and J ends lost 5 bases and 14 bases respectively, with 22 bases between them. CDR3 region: CASSEAGGAQLSLHF. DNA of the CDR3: TGTGCCAGCAGTGAGGCGGGGGGGGCGCAGCTCTCCCTCCACTTT.

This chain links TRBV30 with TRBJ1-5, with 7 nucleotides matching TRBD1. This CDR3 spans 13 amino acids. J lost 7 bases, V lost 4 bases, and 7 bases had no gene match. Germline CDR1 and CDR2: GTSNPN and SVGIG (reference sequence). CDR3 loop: CAWTSGGEQPQHF. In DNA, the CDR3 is TGTGCCTGGACTTCAGGGGGAGAGCAGCCCCAGCATTTT. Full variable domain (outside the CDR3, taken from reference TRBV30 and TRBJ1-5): SQTIHQWPATLVQPVGSPLSLECTVEGTSNPNLYWYRQAAGRGLQLLFYSVGIGQISSEVPQNLSASRPQDRQFILSSKKLLLSDSGFYLCAWTSGGEQPQHFGDGTRLSIL.

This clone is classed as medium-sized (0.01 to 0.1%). The CDR3 loop is CASRDNGGLETQYF. CDR3 nucleotides: TGTGCCAGCAGGGACAATGGGGGGCTAGAGACCCAGTACTTC. The chain is built from TRBV6-1 and TRBJ2-5; D might be TRBD1 or TRBD2, each matching 6 bases. With 6 bases removed from V and 4 bases from J, the gap between germline ends came to 15 bases. This CDR3 has 14 residues. Germline CDR1 and CDR2: MNHNS and SASEGT.

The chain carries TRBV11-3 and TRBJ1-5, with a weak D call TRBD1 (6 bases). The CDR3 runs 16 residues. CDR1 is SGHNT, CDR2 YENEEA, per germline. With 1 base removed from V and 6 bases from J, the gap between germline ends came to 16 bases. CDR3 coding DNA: TGTGCCAGCAGCTTAGGGGGGCCCCCTCTGGGTCAGCCCCAGCATTTT. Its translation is CASSLGGPPLGQPQHF.

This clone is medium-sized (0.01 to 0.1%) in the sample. CDR3 region: CSARTDYGYTF. Written as DNA, the CDR3 is TGCAGTGCGCGGACAGACTATGGCTACACCTTC. The rearrangement links TRBV20-1 to TRBJ1-2, with a weak D call TRBD1 (6 bases). Germline V gives CDR1 DFQATT, CDR2 SNEGSKA (reference sequence). Trimming cost V 6 bases and J 3 bases, with 8 bases left between them. CDR3 length equals 11 residues.

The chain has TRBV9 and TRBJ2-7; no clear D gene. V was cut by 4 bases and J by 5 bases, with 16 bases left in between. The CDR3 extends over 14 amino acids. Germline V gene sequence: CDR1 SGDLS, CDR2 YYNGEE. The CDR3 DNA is TGTGCCAGCAGCCCCGCCCCGGACGGCGACGAGCAGTACTTC. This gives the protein CASSPAPDGDEQYF.

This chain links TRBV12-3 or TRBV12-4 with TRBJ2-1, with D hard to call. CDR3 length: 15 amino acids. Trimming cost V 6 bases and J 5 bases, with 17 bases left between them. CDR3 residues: CASSPSGLANNEQFF. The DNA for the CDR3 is TGTGCCAGCAGCCCCTCGGGTTTGGCAAACAATGAGCAGTTCTTC.

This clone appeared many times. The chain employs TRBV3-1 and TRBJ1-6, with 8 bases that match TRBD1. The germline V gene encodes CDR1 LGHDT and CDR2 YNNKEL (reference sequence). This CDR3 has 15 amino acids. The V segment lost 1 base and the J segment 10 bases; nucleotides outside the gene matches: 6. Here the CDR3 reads CASSQGGQVYSPLHF. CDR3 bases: TGTGCCAGCAGCCAAGGGGGACAGGTATACTCACCCCTCCACTTT.

CDR3 protein: CASSLERGKDTEAFF. The CDR3 DNA is TGTGCCAGCAGCTTAGAGAGGGGAAAGGACACTGAAGCTTTCTTT. This chain connects TRBV11-2 to TRBJ1-1; D perhaps matches TRBD1 (5 bases). V lost 0 bases and J 3 bases, leaving 11 bases between the germline ends. CDR1 is SGHAT, CDR2 FQNNGV, per germline. The CDR3 is made up of 15 amino acids.

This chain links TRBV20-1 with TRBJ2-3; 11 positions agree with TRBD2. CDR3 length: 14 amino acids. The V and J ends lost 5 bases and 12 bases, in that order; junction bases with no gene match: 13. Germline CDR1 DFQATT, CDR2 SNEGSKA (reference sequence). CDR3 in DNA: TGCAGTGCTCATAGCGGGAGGGCGGGAGAGACCCAGTATTTT. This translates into CSAHSGRAGETQYF.

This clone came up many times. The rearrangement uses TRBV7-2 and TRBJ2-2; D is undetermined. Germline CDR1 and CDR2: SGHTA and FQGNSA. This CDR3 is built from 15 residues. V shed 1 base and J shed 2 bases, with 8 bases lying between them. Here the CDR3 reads CASSLVSINTGELFF. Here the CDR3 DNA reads TGTGCCAGCAGCTTAGTGTCTATAAACACCGGGGAGCTGTTTTTT.

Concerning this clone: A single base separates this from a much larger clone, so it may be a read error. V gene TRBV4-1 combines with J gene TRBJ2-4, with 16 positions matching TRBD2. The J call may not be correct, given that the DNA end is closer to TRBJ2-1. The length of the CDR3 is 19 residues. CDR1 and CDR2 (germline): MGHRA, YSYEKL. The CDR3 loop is CASIHPGLAGGPQKNEQFF. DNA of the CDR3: TGCGCCAGCATCCATCCGGGACTAGCGGGAGGGCCACAGAAAAATGAGCAGTTCTTC.

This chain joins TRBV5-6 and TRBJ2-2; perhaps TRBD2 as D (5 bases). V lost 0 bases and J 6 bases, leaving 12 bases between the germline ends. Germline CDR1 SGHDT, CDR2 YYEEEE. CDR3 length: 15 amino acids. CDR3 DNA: TGTGCCAGCAGCTTGGTCTGGAGAGCGGCCGGGGAGCTGTTTTTT. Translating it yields CASSLVWRAAGELFF.

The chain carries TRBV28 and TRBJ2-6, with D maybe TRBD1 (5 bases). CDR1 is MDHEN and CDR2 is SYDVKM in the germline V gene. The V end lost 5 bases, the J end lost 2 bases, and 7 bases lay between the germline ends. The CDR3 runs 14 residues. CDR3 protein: CASSGHAGANVLTF. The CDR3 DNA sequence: TGTGCCAGCAGTGGACACGCTGGGGCCAACGTCCTGACTTTC.

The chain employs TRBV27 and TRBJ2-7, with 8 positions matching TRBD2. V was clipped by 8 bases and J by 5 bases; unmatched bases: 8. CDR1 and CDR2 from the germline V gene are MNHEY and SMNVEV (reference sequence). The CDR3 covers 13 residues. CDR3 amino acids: CASSFSGSDEQYF. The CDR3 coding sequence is TGTGCCAGCTCCTTCAGCGGGAGCGACGAGCAGTACTTC.

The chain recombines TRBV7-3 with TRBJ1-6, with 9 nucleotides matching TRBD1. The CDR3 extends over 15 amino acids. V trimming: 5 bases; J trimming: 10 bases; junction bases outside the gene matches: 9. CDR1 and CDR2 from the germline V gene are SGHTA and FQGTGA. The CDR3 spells CASSRTGQGNSPLHF. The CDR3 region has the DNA TGTGCCAGCAGCCGCACCGGACAGGGGAACTCACCCCTCCACTTT.